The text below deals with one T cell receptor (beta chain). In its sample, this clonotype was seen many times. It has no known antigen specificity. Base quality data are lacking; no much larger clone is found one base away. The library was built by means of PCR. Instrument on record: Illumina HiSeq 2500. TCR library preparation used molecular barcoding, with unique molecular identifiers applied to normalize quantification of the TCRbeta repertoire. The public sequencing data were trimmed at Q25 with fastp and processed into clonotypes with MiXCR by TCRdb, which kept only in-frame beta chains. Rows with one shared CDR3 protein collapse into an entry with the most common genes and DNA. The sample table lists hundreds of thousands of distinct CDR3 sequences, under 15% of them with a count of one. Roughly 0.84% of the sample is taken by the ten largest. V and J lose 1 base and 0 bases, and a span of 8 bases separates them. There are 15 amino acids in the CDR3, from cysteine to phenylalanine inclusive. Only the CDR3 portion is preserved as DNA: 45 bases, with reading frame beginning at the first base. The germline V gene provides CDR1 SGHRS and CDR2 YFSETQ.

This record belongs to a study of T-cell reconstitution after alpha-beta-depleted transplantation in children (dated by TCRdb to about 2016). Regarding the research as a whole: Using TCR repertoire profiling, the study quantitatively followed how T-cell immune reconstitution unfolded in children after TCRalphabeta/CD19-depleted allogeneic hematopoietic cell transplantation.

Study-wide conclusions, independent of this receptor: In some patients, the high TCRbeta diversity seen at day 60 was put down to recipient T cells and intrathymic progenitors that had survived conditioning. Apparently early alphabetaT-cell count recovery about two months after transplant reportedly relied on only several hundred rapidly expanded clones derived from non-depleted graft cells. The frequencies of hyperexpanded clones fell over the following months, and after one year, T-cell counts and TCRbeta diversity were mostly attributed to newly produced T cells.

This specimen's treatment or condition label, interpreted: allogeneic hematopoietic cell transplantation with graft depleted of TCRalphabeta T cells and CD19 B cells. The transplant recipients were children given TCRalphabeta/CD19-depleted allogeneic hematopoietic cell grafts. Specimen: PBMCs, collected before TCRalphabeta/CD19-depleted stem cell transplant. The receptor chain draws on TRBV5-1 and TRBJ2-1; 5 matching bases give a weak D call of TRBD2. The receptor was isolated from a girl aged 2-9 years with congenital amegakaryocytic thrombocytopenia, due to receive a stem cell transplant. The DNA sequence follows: TGCGCCAGCAGCTTGTCTAGCAGCTCCTACAATGAGCAGTTCTTC. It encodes CASSLSSSSYNEQFF.